These 27 T cell receptor beta chains originate from one sample sequenced in a study of patients and donors after allogeneic stem cell transplantation. Using its own MiXCR run on the RT-PCR reads, TCRdb lists one record per CDR3 protein. The repertoire holds 25,000 to 35,000 distinct CDR3 sequences, over 6.5% seen once, with around a third in the top ten. Input material: blood, either unsorted or a sorted T cell fraction (not recorded which). Source of these receptors: a human donor who was either an allogeneic HSCT recipient or a stem cell or donor lymphocyte infusion donor (not recorded which). It is not recorded whose cells these are; they may come from a transplant donor.

In this sample, this clonotype turned up many times. The chain employs TRBV5-1 and TRBJ2-5; D gene unclear. Germline V lookup: CDR1 SGHRS, CDR2 YFSETQ. The CDR3 totals 14 residues. With 4 bases removed from V and 7 bases from J, the gap between germline ends came to 17 bases. The CDR3 DNA sequence: TGCGCCAGCAGCCCGCCCTCAGCTAAAGGGACCCAGTACTTC. Amino acid sequence: CASSPPSAKGTQYF.

In its sample, this clonotype was seen many times. The V gene is TRBV4-2, the J gene TRBJ1-2; D is possibly TRBD1 (5 bases). The CDR3 has 13 amino acids. V was shortened by 7 bases and J by 8 bases, with 17 bases between the two germline ends. CDR1 is LGHNA and CDR2 is YNFKEQ in the germline V gene. This CDR3 reads CASTHGGRGGYTF. CDR3 nucleotides: TGTGCCAGCACCCACGGGGGGAGGGGCGGCTACACCTTC.

This clonotype was counted ten times or more. The CDR3 spells CASSTYNNEQFF. The DNA of the CDR3 is TGTGCCAGCTCAACTTATAACAATGAGCAGTTCTTC. This chain uses TRBV18 with TRBJ2-1, with D unclear. The CDR3 contains 12 residues. CDR1 is KGHSH, CDR2 LQKENI, per germline. The V gene lost 5 bases and the J gene lost 5 bases, with 7 bases spanning the gap.

This clonotype has a count of ten or more. The chain carries TRBV11-2 and TRBJ1-4, with D tentatively TRBD1 (5 bases). In germline, CDR1 is SGHAT, CDR2 FQNNGV. The CDR3 is made up of 13 amino acids. V was shortened by 3 bases and J by 7 bases, with 9 bases between the two germline ends. The CDR3 nucleotides are TGTGCCAGCAGCTTTATTGGGGGTGAAAAACTGTTTTTT. This translates into CASSFIGGEKLFF.

The V call is TRBV7-6, the J call TRBJ2-7, with 12 bases fitting TRBD1. The CDR3 sequence is 16 residues long. In germline, CDR1 is SGHVS, CDR2 FNYEAQ. J gave up 7 bases and V 1 base, and 8 bases lay outside the gene matches. The CDR3 region has the DNA TGTGCCAGCAGCTTAGATAGGGACAGGGGGCGCGGTGAGCAGTACTTC. Protein sequence: CASSLDRDRGRGEQYF.

In this sample, this clonotype turned up many times. The chain is built from TRBV24-1 and TRBJ2-1, with 8 bases matching TRBD2. V gave up 4 bases and J gave up 15 bases; unmatched junction bases: 10. CDR3 length: 13 residues. The germline V gene has CDR1 KGHDR and CDR2 SFDVKD. The CDR3 bases are TGTGCCACCAGTGACCGCGTCCAGCGGGAGTCGTTCTTC. This sequence encodes CATSDRVQRESFF.

V gene TRBV11-3 combines with J gene TRBJ2-1, with a possible D match to TRBD1 (5 bases). The CDR3 runs to 14 residues. Germline CDR1 reads SGHNT; CDR2 reads YENEEA. The germline V and J ends were trimmed by 4 bases and 5 bases, with 12 bases remaining between them. CDR3 sequence (DNA): TGTGCCAGCAGCTCAAGGGGTCGGGACAATGAGCAGTTCTTC. It codes for CASSSRGRDNEQFF.

The genes are TRBV5-6 and TRBJ2-2; 7 bases line up with TRBD2. V shed 4 bases and J 7 bases; nucleotides not matched to a gene: 10. The CDR3 sequence is 15 residues long. The germline V gene has CDR1 SGHDT and CDR2 YYEEEE. Here the CDR3 reads CASSPGGLYSGELFF. The DNA for the CDR3 is TGTGCCAGCAGCCCTGGGGGACTATACAGCGGGGAGCTGTTTTTT.

The rearrangement links TRBV20-1 to TRBJ2-1; 13 nucleotides align to TRBD2. Germline values: CDR1 DFQATT, CDR2 SNEGSKA (reference sequence). The ends lost 6 bases at V and 4 bases at J; junction bases unmatched: 9. The CDR3 is made up of 16 amino acids. The CDR3 protein is CSAHGLAGEVYNEQFF. The CDR3 DNA reads as TGCAGTGCCCACGGACTAGCGGGAGAGGTTTACAATGAGCAGTTCTTC.

This clonotype showed up just a few times. The genes are TRBV5-1 and TRBJ2-1, with 10 bases matching TRBD2. Looked up from germline, CDR1 is SGHRS and CDR2 is YFSETQ. This CDR3 contains 16 residues. J lost 3 bases, V lost 4 bases, and 7 bases had no gene match. CDR3 amino acids: CASSPPLAGVYNEQFF. Written as DNA, the CDR3 is TGCGCCAGCAGCCCCCCCCTAGCGGGAGTCTACAATGAGCAGTTCTTC.

At least ten counts were recorded for this clonotype. The rearrangement uses TRBV5-6 and TRBJ2-7; D not certain. V lost 2 bases, J lost 6 bases, and 15 bases lay in between. Germline V gives CDR1 SGHDT, CDR2 YYEEEE. This CDR3 has 14 amino acids. The CDR3 region has the DNA TGTGCCAGCAGCTTTTTGCACCAACGGACCGAGCAGTACTTC. Amino acids: CASSFLHQRTEQYF.

This clonotype has ten or more counts. This chain uses TRBV6-5 with TRBJ1-4; D may be TRBD1 (6 bases). Trimming left V 6 bases short and J 8 bases short, with 19 bases between. The V gene's germline CDR1 is MNHEY and CDR2 SVGAGI. The CDR3 consists of 15 residues. CDR3 residues: CASSPWEGEMEKLFF. CDR3 DNA: TGTGCCAGCAGCCCCTGGGAGGGGGAGATGGAAAAACTGTTTTTT.

This clonotype showed up many times. This chain uses TRBV28 with TRBJ2-5, with D possibly matching TRBD1 (6 bases). Germline values: CDR1 MDHEN, CDR2 SYDVKM. The V and J ends lost 5 bases and 1 base respectively, with 11 bases between them. The CDR3 consists of 14 residues. CDR3 nucleotide sequence: TGTGCCAGCAGTCCCTGGGACATCCAAGAGACCCAGTACTTC. Translated, it gives CASSPWDIQETQYF.

This clonotype was detected only a few times. V gene TRBV19 combines with J gene TRBJ2-7; D not resolved. The CDR3 contains 14 residues. Trimming took off 7 bases at V and 0 bases at J, with 13 bases between the two ends. The germline V gene encodes CDR1 LNHDA and CDR2 SQIVND (reference sequence). The chain's CDR3 is CASTIDVHSYEQYF. DNA of the CDR3: TGTGCCAGTACCATCGACGTTCACTCCTACGAGCAGTACTTC.

V gene TRBV4-3 combines with J gene TRBJ2-1; 9 nucleotides match TRBD2. The CDR3 totals 16 residues. The germline V gene encodes CDR1 LGHNA and CDR2 YSLEER. V shed 4 bases, J shed 5 bases, and the junction held 9 bases outside the gene matches. CDR3 nucleotides: TGCGCCAGCAGCCGCTACGGAGGCGGGGGGGACAATGAGCAGTTCTTC. Protein sequence: CASSRYGGGGDNEQFF.

There are many counts of this clonotype. The chain is built from TRBV20-1 and TRBJ1-2, with a possible D match to TRBD1 (6 bases). Germline V gives CDR1 DFQATT, CDR2 SNEGSKA (reference sequence). The V end was cut by 6 bases, the J end by 0 bases, with 11 bases between. The CDR3 sequence is 13 residues long. The CDR3: CSAADRPNYGYTF. The CDR3, as DNA: TGCAGTGCAGCCGACAGGCCTAACTATGGCTACACCTTC.

In its sample, this clonotype was seen many times. The V call is TRBV18, the J call TRBJ2-3; 7 bases align to TRBD2. J gave up 10 bases and V 2 bases, and 12 bases lay outside the gene matches. Germline-derived CDR1 and CDR2 are KGHSH and LQKENI. The CDR3 runs 15 residues. CDR3 sequence (DNA): TGTGCCAGCTCACCAGGGACTACGGACGTCTTAGCGCAGTATTTT. Its protein product is CASSPGTTDVLAQYF.

This clonotype occurred a few times. The chain is built from TRBV3-2 and TRBJ2-7; the table gives TRBD1 as D, unverified against the DNA. TRBV3-2 is recorded as a pseudogene. The CDR3 has 14 residues. The CDR3 region is CASSQVPGAYEQYF. CDR3 bases: TGTGCCAGCAGCCAAGTGCCAGGGGCCTACGAGCAGTACTTC.

For this clonotype: The junction differs from germline at one of its ends, possibly a read error. This chain connects TRBV15 to TRBJ2-1, with a possible D match to TRBD2 (5 bases). The CDR3 extends over 14 amino acids. CDR1 is LNHNV and CDR2 is YYDKDF in the germline V gene (reference sequence). CDR3 amino acids: CATSRVDGADELFF. DNA of the CDR3: TGTGCCACCAGCAGAGTAGATGGAGCGGATGAGCTGTTCTTC.

This clonotype was found many times. The chain recombines TRBV5-1 with TRBJ2-7; D might be TRBD2 (5 bases). CDR1 and CDR2 from the germline V gene are SGHRS and YFSETQ. This CDR3 region has 14 residues. V gave up 4 bases and J gave up 7 bases, with 18 bases separating them. CDR3 DNA: TGCGCCAGCAGCATCGCGAGGCCCTCGGGGGAGCAGTACTTC. It translates to CASSIARPSGEQYF.

This clonotype was counted ten times or more. The V and J genes are TRBV12-3 or TRBV12-4 and TRBJ2-2; the D is unclear. The length of the CDR3 is 14 residues. The ends were cut back, 3 bases at V and 2 bases at J, with 7 bases in the middle. Here the CDR3 DNA reads TGTGCCAGCAGTTTCAGCCGAAACACCGGGGAGCTGTTTTTT. As protein: CASSFSRNTGELFF.

J is TRBJ1-5 and V is TRBV3-1; 8 nucleotides agree with TRBD1. The germline V gene encodes CDR1 LGHDT and CDR2 YNNKEL (reference sequence). The CDR3 is made up of 18 amino acids. V gave up 1 base and J gave up 1 base; unmatched junction bases: 9. CDR3 amino acids: CASSQAGTGGGSNQPQHF. CDR3 bases: TGTGCCAGCAGCCAAGCCGGAACAGGGGGAGGAAGCAATCAGCCCCAGCATTTT.

This clonotype was counted at least ten times. The chain carries TRBV20-1 and TRBJ1-3; D ambiguous. CDR3 length: 13 amino acids. V lost 4 bases and J lost 0, with 7 bases in between. Looked up from germline, CDR1 is DFQATT and CDR2 is SNEGSKA (reference sequence). The CDR3 nucleotides read TGCAGTGCTAAGGACCCCTCTGGAAACACCATATATTTT. Its translation is CSAKDPSGNTIYF.

This rearrangement joins TRBV20-1 to TRBJ1-2, with 9 bases that match TRBD1. Germline V gene data show CDR1 as DFQATT and CDR2 as SNEGSKA (reference sequence). Unmatched junction bases numbered 9, after V lost 6 bases and J lost 1 base. This CDR3 is 15 amino acids long. The CDR3 here is CSAPSGTGNNYGYTF. CDR3 DNA sequence: TGCAGTGCCCCCTCCGGGACAGGGAATAACTATGGCTACACCTTC.

This clonotype was observed at least ten times. The chain has TRBV11-2 and TRBJ2-3; D gene ambiguous. There are 15 residues in the CDR3. V was shortened by 1 base and J by 4 bases, with 12 bases between the two germline ends. Germline V gene lookup returns CDR1 SGHAT and CDR2 FQNNGV. CDR3 nucleotide sequence: TGTGCCAGCAGCTTAGCCGAAACTTGGGCAGATACGCAGTATTTT. Its translation: CASSLAETWADTQYF. Full variable domain (rest looked up from reference TRBV11-2 and TRBJ2-3): EAGVAQSPRYKIIEKRQSVAFWCNPISGHATLYWYQQILGQGPKLLIQFQNNGVVDDSQLPKDRFSAERLKGVDSTLKIQPAKLEDSAVYLCASSLAETWADTQYFGPGTRLTVL.

This clonotype was seen many times. This chain joins TRBV15 and TRBJ1-5; 8 nucleotides agree with TRBD1. The V segment lost 3 bases and the J segment 2 bases; nucleotides outside the gene matches: 0. The CDR3 consists of 14 residues. Germline lookup yields CDR1 LNHNV and CDR2 YYDKDF (reference sequence). This CDR3 is CATSRDRGNQPQHF. CDR3 nucleotides: TGTGCCACCAGCAGGGACAGGGGCAATCAGCCCCAGCATTTT.

This clonotype has a count of ten or more. J is TRBJ1-6 and V is TRBV4-2; 9 nucleotides match TRBD1. Trimming took 4 bases from V and 10 from J; bases not matched to a gene: 11. Germline assignment: CDR1 LGHNA and CDR2 YNFKEQ. The CDR3 has 16 amino acids. The CDR3 here is CASSPLGTGNGSPLHF. The CDR3 bases are TGTGCCAGCAGCCCCCTTGGGACAGGGAATGGGTCACCCCTCCACTTT.